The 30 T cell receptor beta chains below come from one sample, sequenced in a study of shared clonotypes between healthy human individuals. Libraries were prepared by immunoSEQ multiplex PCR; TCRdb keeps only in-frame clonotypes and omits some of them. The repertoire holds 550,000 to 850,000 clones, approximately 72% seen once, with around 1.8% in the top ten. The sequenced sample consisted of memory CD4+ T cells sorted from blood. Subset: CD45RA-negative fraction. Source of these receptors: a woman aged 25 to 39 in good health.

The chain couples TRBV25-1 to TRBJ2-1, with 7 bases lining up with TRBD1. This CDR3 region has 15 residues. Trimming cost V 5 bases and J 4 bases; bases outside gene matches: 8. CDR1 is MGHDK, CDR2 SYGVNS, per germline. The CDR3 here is CASSKQGSKYNEQFF. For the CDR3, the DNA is TGTGCCAGCAGTAAACAGGGGTCCAAGTACAATGAGCAGTTCTTC. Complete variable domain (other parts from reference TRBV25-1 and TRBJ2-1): EADIYQTPRYLVIGTGKKITLECSQTMGHDKMYWYQQDPGMELHLIHYSYGVNSTEKGDLSSESTVSRIRTEHFPLTLESARPSHTSQYLCASSKQGSKYNEQFFGPGTRLTVL.

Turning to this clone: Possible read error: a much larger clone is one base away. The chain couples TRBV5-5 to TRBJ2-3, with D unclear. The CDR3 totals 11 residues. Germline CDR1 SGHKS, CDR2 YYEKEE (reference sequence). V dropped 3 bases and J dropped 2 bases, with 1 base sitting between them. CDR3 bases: TGTGCCAGCAGCTCCACAGATACGCAGTATTTT. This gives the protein CASSSTDTQYF.

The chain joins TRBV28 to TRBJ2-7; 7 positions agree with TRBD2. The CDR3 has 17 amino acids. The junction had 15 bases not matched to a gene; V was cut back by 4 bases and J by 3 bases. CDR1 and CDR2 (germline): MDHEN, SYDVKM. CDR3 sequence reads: CASSSRDYPLLYYEQYF. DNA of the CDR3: TGTGCCAGCAGTTCGAGGGACTACCCTCTGCTCTACTACGAGCAGTACTTC.

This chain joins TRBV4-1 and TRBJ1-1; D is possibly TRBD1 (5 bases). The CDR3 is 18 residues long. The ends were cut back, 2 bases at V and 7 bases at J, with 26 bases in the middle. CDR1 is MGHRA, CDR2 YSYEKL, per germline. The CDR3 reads CASSQSLFSRTRAVEAFF. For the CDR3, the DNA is TGCGCCAGCAGCCAATCCCTCTTCTCCAGGACAAGGGCGGTTGAAGCTTTCTTT.

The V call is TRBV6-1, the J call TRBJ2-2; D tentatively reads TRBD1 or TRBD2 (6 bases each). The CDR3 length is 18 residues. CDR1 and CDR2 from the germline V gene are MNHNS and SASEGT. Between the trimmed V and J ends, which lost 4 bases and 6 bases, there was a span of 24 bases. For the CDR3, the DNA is TGTGCCAGCAGTGCGCATGGGGGCACAGGGAGCGGGTCCGGGGAGCTGTTTTTT. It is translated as CASSAHGGTGSGSGELFF.

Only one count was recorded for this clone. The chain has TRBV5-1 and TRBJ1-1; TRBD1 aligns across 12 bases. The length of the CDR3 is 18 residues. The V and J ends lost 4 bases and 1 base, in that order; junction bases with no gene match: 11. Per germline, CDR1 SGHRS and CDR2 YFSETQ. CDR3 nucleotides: TGCGCCAGCAGCCCGGCGCCCGGGACAGGGGGCTGGAACACTGAAGCTTTCTTT. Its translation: CASSPAPGTGGWNTEAFF.

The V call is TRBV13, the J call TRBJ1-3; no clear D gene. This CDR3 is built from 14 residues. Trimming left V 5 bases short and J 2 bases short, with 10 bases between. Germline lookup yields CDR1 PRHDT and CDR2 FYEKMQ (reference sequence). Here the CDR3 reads CASSPTEPGNTIYF. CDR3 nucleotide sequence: TGTGCCAGCAGCCCTACAGAACCTGGAAACACCATATATTTT. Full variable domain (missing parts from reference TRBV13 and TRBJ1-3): AAGVIQSPRHLIKEKRETATLKCYPIPRHDTVYWYQQGPGQDPQFLISFYEKMQSDKGSIPDRFSAQQFSDYHSELNMSSLELGDSALYFCASSPTEPGNTIYFGEGSWLTVV.

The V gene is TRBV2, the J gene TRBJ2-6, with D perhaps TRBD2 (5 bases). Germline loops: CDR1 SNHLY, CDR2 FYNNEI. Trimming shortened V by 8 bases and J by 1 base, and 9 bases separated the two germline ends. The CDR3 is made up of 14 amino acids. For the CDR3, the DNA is TGTGCCAGCCTCGGACTTTCTGGGGCCAACGTCCTGACTTTC. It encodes CASLGLSGANVLTF.

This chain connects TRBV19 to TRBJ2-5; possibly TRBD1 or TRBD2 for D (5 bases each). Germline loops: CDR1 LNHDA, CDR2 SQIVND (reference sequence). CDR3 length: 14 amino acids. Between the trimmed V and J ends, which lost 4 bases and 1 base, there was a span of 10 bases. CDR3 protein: CASSNRGPQETQYF. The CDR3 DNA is TGTGCCAGTAGTAACCGGGGCCCCCAAGAGACCCAGTACTTC.

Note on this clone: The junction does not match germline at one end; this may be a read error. The CDR3 loop reads CATSRDNRRQGTQYF. In DNA, the CDR3 is TGTGCCACCAGCAGAGATAATCGTCGGCAAGGGACCCAGTACTTC. V gene TRBV15 combines with J gene TRBJ2-5; D uncertain. The CDR3 consists of 15 residues. Germline CDR1 LNHNV, CDR2 YYDKDF (reference sequence).

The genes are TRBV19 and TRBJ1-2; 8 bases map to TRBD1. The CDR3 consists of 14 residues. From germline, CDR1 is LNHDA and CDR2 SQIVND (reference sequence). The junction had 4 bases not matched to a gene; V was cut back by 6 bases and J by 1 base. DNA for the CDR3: TGTGCCAGTAGGCCGGGACAGGATAACTATGGCTACACCTTC. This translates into CASRPGQDNYGYTF.

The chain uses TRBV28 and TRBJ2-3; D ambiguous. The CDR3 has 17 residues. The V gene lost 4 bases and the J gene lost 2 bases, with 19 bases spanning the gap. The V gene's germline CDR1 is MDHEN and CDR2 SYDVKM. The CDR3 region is CASSSPLGRADTDTQYF. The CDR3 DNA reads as TGTGCCAGCAGTTCCCCCCTAGGAAGGGCGGACACAGATACGCAGTATTTT.

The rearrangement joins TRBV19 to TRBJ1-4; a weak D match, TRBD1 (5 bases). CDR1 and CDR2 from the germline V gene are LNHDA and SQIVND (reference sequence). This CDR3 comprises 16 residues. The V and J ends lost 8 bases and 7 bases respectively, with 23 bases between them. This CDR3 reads CASSRPRGSVVEKLFF. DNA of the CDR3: TGTGCCAGTTCCCGGCCGAGGGGAAGCGTTGTTGAAAAACTGTTTTTT.

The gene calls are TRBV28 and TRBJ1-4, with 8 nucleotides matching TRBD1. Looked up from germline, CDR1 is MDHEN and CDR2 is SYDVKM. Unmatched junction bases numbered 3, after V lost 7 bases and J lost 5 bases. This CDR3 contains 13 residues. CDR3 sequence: CASTAGGNEKLFF. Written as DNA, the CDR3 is TGTGCCAGCACGGCAGGGGGCAATGAAAAACTGTTTTTT.

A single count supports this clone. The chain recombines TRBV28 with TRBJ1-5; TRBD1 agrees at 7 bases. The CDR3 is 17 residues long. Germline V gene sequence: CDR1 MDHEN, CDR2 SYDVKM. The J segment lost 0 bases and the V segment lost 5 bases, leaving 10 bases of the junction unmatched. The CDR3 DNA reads TGTGCCAGCAGTCTTGGACAGGTTCCTTATAGCAATCAGCCCCAGCATTTT. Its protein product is CASSLGQVPYSNQPQHF.

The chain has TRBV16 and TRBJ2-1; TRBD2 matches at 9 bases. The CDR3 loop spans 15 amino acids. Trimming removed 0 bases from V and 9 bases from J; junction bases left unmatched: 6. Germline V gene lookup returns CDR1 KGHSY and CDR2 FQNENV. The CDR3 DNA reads TGTGCCAGCAGCCAATCGGTTAGCGGGAGCACTGAGCAGTTCTTC. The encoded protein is CASSQSVSGSTEQFF. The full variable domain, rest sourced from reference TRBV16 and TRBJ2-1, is GEEVAQTPKHLVRGEGQKAKLYCAPIKGHSYVFWYQQVLKNEFKFLISFQNENVFDETGMPKERFSAKCLPNSPCSLEIQATKLEDSAVYFCASSQSVSGSTEQFFGPGTRLTVL.

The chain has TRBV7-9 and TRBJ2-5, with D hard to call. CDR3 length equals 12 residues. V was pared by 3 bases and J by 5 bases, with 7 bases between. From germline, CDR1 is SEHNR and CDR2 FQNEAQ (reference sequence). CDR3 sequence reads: CASSFSGETQYF. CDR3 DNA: TGTGCCAGCAGCTTTTCCGGTGAGACCCAGTACTTC.

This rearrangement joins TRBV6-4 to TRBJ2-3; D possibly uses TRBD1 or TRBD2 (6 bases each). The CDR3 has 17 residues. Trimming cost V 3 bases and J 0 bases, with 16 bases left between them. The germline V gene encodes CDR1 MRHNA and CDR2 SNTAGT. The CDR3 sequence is CASSESGDSPSTDTQYF. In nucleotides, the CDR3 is TGTGCCAGCAGTGAATCAGGGGACTCCCCAAGCACAGATACGCAGTATTTT.

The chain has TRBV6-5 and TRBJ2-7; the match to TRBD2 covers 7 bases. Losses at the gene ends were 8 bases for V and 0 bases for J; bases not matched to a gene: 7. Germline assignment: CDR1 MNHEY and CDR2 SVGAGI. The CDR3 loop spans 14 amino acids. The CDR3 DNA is TGTGCCAGCGAAGGTCGGGAGGACTCCTACGAGCAGTACTTC. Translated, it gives CASEGREDSYEQYF.

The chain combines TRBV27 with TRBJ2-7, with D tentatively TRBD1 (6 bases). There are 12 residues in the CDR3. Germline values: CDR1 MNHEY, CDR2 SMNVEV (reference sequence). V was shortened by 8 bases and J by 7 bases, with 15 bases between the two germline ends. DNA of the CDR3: TGTGCCAGCGGACAGCCCCATCGGGAGCAGTACTTC. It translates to CASGQPHREQYF.

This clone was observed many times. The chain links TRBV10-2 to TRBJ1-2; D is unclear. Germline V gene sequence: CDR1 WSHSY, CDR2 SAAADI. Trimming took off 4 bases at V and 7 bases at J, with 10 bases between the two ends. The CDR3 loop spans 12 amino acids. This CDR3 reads CASSAPQLGYTF. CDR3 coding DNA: TGCGCCAGCAGTGCCCCGCAGCTTGGCTACACCTTC.

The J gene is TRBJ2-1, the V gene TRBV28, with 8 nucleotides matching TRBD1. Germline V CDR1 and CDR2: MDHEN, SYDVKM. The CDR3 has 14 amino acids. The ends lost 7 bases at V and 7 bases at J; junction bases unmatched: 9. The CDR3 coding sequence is TGTGCCAGCATCATGGACAGGGCCGGGAATGAGCAGTTCTTC. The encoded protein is CASIMDRAGNEQFF.

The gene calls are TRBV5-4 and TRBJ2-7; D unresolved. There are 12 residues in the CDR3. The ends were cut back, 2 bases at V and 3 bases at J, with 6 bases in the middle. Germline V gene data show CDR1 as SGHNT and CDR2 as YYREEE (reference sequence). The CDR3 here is CASSLADYEQYF. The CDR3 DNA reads TGTGCCAGCAGCTTAGCCGACTACGAGCAGTACTTC.

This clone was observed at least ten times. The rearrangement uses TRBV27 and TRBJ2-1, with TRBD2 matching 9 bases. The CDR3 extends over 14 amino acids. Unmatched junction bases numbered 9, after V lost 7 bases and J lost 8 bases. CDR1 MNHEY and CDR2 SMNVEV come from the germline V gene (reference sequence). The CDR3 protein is CASKLAGEGHEQFF. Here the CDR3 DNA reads TGTGCCAGCAAATTAGCGGGAGAGGGCCATGAGCAGTTCTTC.

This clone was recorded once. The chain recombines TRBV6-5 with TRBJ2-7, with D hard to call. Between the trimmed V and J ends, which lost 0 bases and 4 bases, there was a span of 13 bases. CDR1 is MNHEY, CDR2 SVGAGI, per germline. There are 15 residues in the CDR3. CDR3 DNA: TGTGCCAGCAGTTACTCGAGTTTCCAGGAGTACGAGCAGTACTTC. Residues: CASSYSSFQEYEQYF.

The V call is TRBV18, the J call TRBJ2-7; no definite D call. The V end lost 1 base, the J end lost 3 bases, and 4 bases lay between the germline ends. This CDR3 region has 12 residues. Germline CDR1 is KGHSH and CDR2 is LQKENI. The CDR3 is CASSPRDYEQYF. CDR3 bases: TGTGCCAGCTCACCACGGGACTACGAGCAGTACTTC.

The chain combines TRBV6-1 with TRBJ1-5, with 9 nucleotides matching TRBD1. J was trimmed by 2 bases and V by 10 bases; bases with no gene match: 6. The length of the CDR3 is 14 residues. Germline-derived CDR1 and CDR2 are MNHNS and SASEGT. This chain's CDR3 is CATSGQGGNQPQHF. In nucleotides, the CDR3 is TGTGCCACCTCGGGACAGGGTGGCAATCAGCCCCAGCATTTT.

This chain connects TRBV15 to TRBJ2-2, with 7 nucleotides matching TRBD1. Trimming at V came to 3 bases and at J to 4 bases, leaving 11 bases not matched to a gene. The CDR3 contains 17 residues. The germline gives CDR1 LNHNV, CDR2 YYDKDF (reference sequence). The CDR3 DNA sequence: TGTGCCACCAGCAGGGAAGCAACAGGGGCGGTCACCGGGGAGCTGTTTTTT. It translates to CATSREATGAVTGELFF. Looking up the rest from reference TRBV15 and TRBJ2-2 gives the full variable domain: DAMVIQNPRYQVTQFGKPVTLSCSQTLNHNVMYWYQQKSSQAPKLLFHYYDKDFNNEADTPDNFQSRRPNTSFCFLDIRSPGLGDTAMYLCATSREATGAVTGELFFGEGSRLTVL.

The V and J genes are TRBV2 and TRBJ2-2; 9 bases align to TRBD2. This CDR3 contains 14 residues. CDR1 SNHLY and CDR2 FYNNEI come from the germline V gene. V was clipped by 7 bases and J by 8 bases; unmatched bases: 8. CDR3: CASKGGRAFGELFF. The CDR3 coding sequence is TGTGCCAGCAAAGGCGGGAGGGCCTTTGGGGAGCTGTTTTTT. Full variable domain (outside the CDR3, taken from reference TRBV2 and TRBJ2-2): EPEVTQTPSHQVTQMGQEVILRCVPISNHLYFYWYRQILGQKVEFLVSFYNNEISEKSEIFDDQFSVERPDGSNFTLKIRSTKLEDSAMYFCASKGGRAFGELFFGEGSRLTVL.

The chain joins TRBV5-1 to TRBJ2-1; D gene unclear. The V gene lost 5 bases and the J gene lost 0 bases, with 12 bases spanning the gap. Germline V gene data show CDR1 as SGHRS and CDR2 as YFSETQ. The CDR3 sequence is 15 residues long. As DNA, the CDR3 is TGCGCCAGCAGGGTTAGACAAGACTCCTACAATGAGCAGTTCTTC. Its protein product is CASRVRQDSYNEQFF.